Following are 12 T cell receptor beta chains from one sample sequenced in a study of T cell clonality in common variable immunodeficiency. Assay used: immunoSEQ multiplex PCR; TCRdb lists only in-frame clones, some missing. The sample includes tens of thousands of clones, none of them occurring once. The sequenced material came from peripheral blood mononuclear cells. The receptor source for this set is a person between 18 and 75 years old in good health.

There are many counts of this clone. The observed sequence ends 3 residues before the CDR3 terminus, with the missing tail filled in from the germline J gene. This chain uses TRBV7-2 with TRBJ2-1; TRBD2 aligns across 12 bases. This CDR3 has 15 residues. With 3 bases clipped from V and 6 bases from J, the junction kept 3 bases outside the gene matches. Germline lookup yields CDR1 SGHTA and CDR2 FQGNSA. The sequenced CDR3 bases are TGTGCCAGCAGCTTCCTAGCGGGAGGGCCCAATGAG. Translating it yields CASSFLAGGPNE. The whole CDR3 protein is CASSFLAGGPNEQFF.

For this clone: The CDR3 end is not reached by the read, which stops 3 residues before it; the germline J gene fills it in. This chain links TRBV2 with TRBJ2-5; no clear D gene. This CDR3 is built from 13 residues. V was pared by 1 base and J by 4 bases, with 7 bases between. The V gene's germline CDR1 is SNHLY and CDR2 FYNNEI. Partial CDR3 DNA: TGTGCCAGCAGTGAAGTTGGCGGAGAGACC. Its protein is CASSEVGGET. The complete CDR3 protein is CASSEVGGETQYF.

The sample holds many counts of this clone. The CDR3 goes on 3 residues after the read ends, and that part is filled in from the germline J gene. The V gene is TRBV5-1, the J gene TRBJ1-1, with TRBD1 matching 7 bases. The CDR3 length is 14 residues. Trimming removed 1 base from V and 4 bases from J; junction bases left unmatched: 4. Germline CDR1 is SGHRS and CDR2 is YFSETQ. CDR3: CASSLQAGGTEAFF. The part of the CDR3 DNA that was read is TGCGCCAGCAGCTTGCAGGCAGGGGGCACTGAA.

This clone came up many times. The CDR3 end lies 3 residues beyond the end of the read and is filled in from the germline J gene. The V and J genes are TRBV2 and TRBJ1-1, with 7 bases aligning to TRBD1. This CDR3 spans 13 amino acids. V lost 7 bases to trimming and J lost 4 bases; unmatched junction nucleotides: 6. The germline V gene encodes CDR1 SNHLY and CDR2 FYNNEI. CDR3 amino acids: CASIRGQGTEAFF. CDR3 DNA, as far as it was read: TGTGCCAGCATTAGGGGGCAAGGCACTGAA.

There are many counts of this clone. The CDR3 is cut off 3 residues early in the read; its end comes from the germline J gene. The chain has TRBV29-1 and TRBJ2-7; 10 bases align to TRBD1. V dropped 6 bases and J dropped 2; count of bases not matched to a gene: 19. This CDR3 has 18 residues. Germline V lookup: CDR1 SQVTM, CDR2 ANQGSEA. The chain's CDR3 is CSVSGGQGSERGTYEQYF. CDR3 DNA (partial): TGCAGCGTCTCAGGGGGACAGGGGTCCGAGCGGGGAACCTACGAG.

In regard to this clone: The read comes to an end 3 residues before the CDR3 does, leaving the germline J gene to fill in the end. The chain combines TRBV18 with TRBJ1-2; a weak D match, TRBD1 (5 bases). The CDR3 has 15 residues. The germline V gene has CDR1 KGHSH and CDR2 LQKENI. This chain's CDR3 is CASSPPTGTIYDYTF. CDR3 bases read: TGTGCCAGCTCACCACCGACCGGGACTATCTACGAC.

This clone occurred many times. A junction end diverges from the germline sequence, so it may reflect a read error. Read coverage stops 3 residues before the CDR3 terminus; the germline J gene supplies the remainder. The J gene is TRBJ2-5, the V gene TRBV7-7, with a tentative D call TRBD2 (5 bases). Germline loops: CDR1 SSHAT, CDR2 FNYEAQ (reference sequence). The CDR3 runs to 13 residues. The part of the CDR3 DNA that was read is TGTGCTAGCAGTGGCGGGTTCCAAGAGACC. This encodes CASSGGFQET. The whole CDR3 protein reads CASSGGFQETQYF.

Many counts were recorded for this clone. The read stops 3 residues short of the end of the CDR3; the missing end is completed from the germline J gene. The genes are TRBV12-3 or TRBV12-4 and TRBJ2-7; 7 bases match TRBD1. Unmatched junction bases numbered 7, after V lost 4 bases and J lost 4 bases. The CDR3 length is 14 residues. CDR3: CASSSGDSPYEQYF. The DNA read from the CDR3 is TGTGCCAGCAGTTCCGGGGACAGCCCTTACGAG.

This clone was counted at least ten times. Read coverage stops 3 residues before the CDR3 terminus; the germline J gene supplies the remainder. The V gene is TRBV5-1, the J gene TRBJ2-3, with 13 bases aligning to TRBD2. CDR3 length equals 19 residues. Germline-derived CDR1 and CDR2 are SGHRS and YFSETQ. After removal of 4 bases from V and 0 bases from J, the junction contained 11 bases not matched to a gene. The CDR3: CASSRGLAGVIGSTDTQYF. CDR3 bases read: TGCGCCAGCAGCAGAGGACTAGCGGGAGTTATAGGCAGCACAGATACG.

This clone was detected many times. The DNA ends 3 residues before the CDR3 does, and the rest of the CDR3 is filled in from the germline J gene. The chain combines TRBV20-1 with TRBJ2-1; TRBD2 aligns across 13 bases. Germline CDR1 and CDR2: DFQATT and SNEGSKA (reference sequence). The CDR3 loop spans 15 amino acids. After removal of 4 bases from V and 6 bases from J, the junction contained 6 bases not matched to a gene. The sequenced part of the CDR3 DNA is TGCAGTGCTACAGGGAGGACTAGCGGGAGCAATGAG. Amino acids: CSATGRTSGSNE. The whole CDR3 protein reads CSATGRTSGSNEQFF.

There are many counts of this clone. The CDR3 is cut off 3 residues early in the read; its end comes from the germline J gene. J is TRBJ1-4 and V is TRBV19; D unclear. Trimming took 10 bases from V and 3 from J, leaving 12 bases between them. The CDR3 spans 13 residues. Germline values: CDR1 LNHDA, CDR2 SQIVND (reference sequence). CDR3 sequence reads: CATRGRSNEKLFF. Partial CDR3 DNA: TGTGCCACCCGCGGGCGCTCTAATGAAAAA.

This clone was counted at least ten times. The read finishes 3 residues shy of the CDR3 end, and the germline J gene is used to complete it. The chain is built from TRBV6-1 and TRBJ2-7, with D possibly called TRBD1 or TRBD2 (5 bases each). V was pared by 1 base and J by 4 bases, with 17 bases between. This CDR3 has 16 amino acids. The germline CDR1 and CDR2 sequences are MNHNS and SASEGT. The CDR3 sequence is CASSEDEGPVGYEQYF. Incomplete CDR3 DNA: TGTGCCAGCAGTGAAGACGAGGGGCCGGTCGGGTACGAG.